Sequencing of this T cell receptor (beta chain) was carried out in a study of blood T cell repertoires in COVID-19. Assay: immunoSEQ multiplex PCR; the TCRdb copy retains only in-frame clones and omits some. The sample carries over 60,000 clones, 75% to 90% recorded once. Between the trimmed V and J ends, which lost 6 bases and 2 bases, there was a span of 26 bases. CDR3 length: 18 residues. Germline lookup yields CDR1 SGHAT and CDR2 FQNNGV. Material: peripheral blood. V usage is TRBV11-2 and J usage is TRBJ2-7; D may be TRBD1 (6 bases). The receptor was derived from a woman of 80 years or more with active or convalescent COVID-19. The DNA for the CDR3 is TGTGCCAGCAGTAACATAGACAGGCCCATTGGGGCCCCCTACGAGCAGTACTTC. Translation gives CASSNIDRPIGAPYEQYF.